Listed below are T cell receptor beta chains from one sample, sequenced in a study of blood T cell repertoires in COVID-19. Sequencing was performed with immunoSEQ multiplex PCR; in TCRdb, only in-frame clones are kept and a portion is missing. The sample holds about 280,000 clones; almost 85% are singletons and the top ten take 4.5% to 5.5%. The sample consisted of peripheral blood. These receptors all stem from a man in his forties or fifties with active or convalescent COVID-19. CDR3s leave out the opening cysteine and the closing phenylalanine or tryptophan. Each record gives: CDR3 length, J gene, V gene, clone size, CDR3 protein. Clone size is not always given. Where it is, it says once, few, many or a class for expanded clones.

>14|TRBJ2-1|TRBV5-6|NA
ASRYARGGTLGEQF
>16|TRBJ2-1|TRBV14|NA
ASSQVRGDRGFYNEQF
>15|TRBJ1-5|TRBV28|NA
ASQSLTGQDSNQPQH
>10|TRBJ1-2|TRBV12-5|NA
ASGSGPGGYT
>12|TRBJ2-7|TRBV10-3|NA
AISDGQGPYEQY
>14|TRBJ2-1|TRBV25-1|NA
ASSEYSPSSYNEQF
>9|TRBJ1-4|TRBV18|NA
ASSQGEKLF
>11|TRBJ1-1|TRBV30|NA
AWSTQANTEAF
>12|TRBJ2-2|TRBV2|many
ASSEAPRPGELF
>13|TRBJ1-1|TRBV29-1|NA
SVEDTGGGHTEAF
>10|TRBJ2-7|TRBV3-1/TRBV3-2|NA
ASSQATIEQY
>13|TRBJ2-2|TRBV5-4|NA
ASSPPGQGAGELF
>12|TRBJ1-6|TRBV28|NA
ASSSTGHNSPLH
>11|TRBJ2-3|TRBV14|NA
ASTKRGTDTQY
>13|TRBJ2-3|TRBV5-4|NA
ASSLGTSEADTQY
>14|TRBJ2-1|TRBV27|NA
ASSPRLLSSYNEQF
>14|TRBJ1-1|TRBV10-3|NA
AISGSTGTMNTEAF
>12|TRBJ2-1|TRBV5-1|many
ARRDWASYNEQF
>12|TRBJ1-1|TRBV2|NA
ASSAAGGGTEAF
>14|TRBJ1-4|TRBV7-6|NA
ASSLRGRGANEKLF
>11|TRBJ2-1|TRBV2|NA
ASTTSGSHEQF
>12|TRBJ2-1|TRBV4-2|once
ASSQEGTRNEQF
>13|TRBJ1-1|TRBV6-5|NA
ASSYSGRENTEAF
>15|TRBJ1-1|TRBV28|NA
ASSSSYPTGLNTEAF
>13|TRBJ2-2|TRBV28|NA
ASRTGGVGTGELF
>14|TRBJ2-1|TRBV4-2|NA
ASSQVAGGSYNEQF
>11|TRBJ1-1|TRBV14|NA
ASRGREDTEAF
>12|TRBJ1-1|TRBV11-2|NA
ASSLGGEVAEAF
>17|TRBJ2-3|TRBV4-1|NA
ASSRVITGTSGLTDTQY
>14|TRBJ1-6|TRBV18|NA
ASSPGTTTSNSPLH
>12|TRBJ2-7|TRBV15|NA
ATQVASGNYEQY
>16|TRBJ2-1|TRBV27|NA
ASSQLWTGNEVNNEQF
>17|TRBJ2-6|TRBV6-1|NA
ASSESWLGAYSGANVLT
>14|TRBJ1-5|TRBV5-6|NA
ASSLRTGTKNQPQH
>13|TRBJ1-1|TRBV19|NA
ASRNGQGMNTEAF
>14|TRBJ1-2|TRBV4-1|NA
ASSQDKQSPLYGYT
>11|TRBJ2-7|TRBV12-3/TRBV12-4|NA
ASSPRDRGEQY
>11|TRBJ2-7|TRBV6-5|NA
ASKRATTYEQY